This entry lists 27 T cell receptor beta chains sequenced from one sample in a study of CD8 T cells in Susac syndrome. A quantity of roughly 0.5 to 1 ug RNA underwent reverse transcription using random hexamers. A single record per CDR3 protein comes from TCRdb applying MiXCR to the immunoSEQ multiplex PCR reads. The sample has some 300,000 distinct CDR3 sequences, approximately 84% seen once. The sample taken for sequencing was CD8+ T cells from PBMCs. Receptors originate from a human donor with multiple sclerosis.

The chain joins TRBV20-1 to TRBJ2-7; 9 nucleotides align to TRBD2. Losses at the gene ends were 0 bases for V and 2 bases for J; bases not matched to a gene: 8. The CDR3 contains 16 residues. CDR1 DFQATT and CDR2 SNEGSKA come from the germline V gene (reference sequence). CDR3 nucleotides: TGCAGTGCTAGAGATTTATCGGGGACTAGCACCTACGAGCAGTACTTC. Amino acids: CSARDLSGTSTYEQYF.

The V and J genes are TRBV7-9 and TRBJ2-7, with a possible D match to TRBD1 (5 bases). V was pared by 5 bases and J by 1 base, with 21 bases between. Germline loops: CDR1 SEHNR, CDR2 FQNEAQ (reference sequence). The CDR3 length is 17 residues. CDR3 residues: CASSPPVWGTTSYEQYF. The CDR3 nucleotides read TGTGCCAGCAGCCCTCCGGTGTGGGGCACGACTTCCTACGAGCAGTACTTC.

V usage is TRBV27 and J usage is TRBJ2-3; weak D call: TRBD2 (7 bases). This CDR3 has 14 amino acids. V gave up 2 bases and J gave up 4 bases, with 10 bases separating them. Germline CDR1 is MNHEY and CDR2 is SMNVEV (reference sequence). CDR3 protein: CASSLGGAADTQYF. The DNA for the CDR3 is TGTGCCAGCAGTTTAGGGGGGGCAGCAGATACGCAGTATTTT.

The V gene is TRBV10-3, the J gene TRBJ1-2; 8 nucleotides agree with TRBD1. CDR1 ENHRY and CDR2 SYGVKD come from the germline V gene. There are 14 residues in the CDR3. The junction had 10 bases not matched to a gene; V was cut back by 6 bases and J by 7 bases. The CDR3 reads CAIREPGGLGGYTF. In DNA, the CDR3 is TGTGCCATCAGGGAGCCAGGGGGCTTGGGTGGCTACACCTTC.

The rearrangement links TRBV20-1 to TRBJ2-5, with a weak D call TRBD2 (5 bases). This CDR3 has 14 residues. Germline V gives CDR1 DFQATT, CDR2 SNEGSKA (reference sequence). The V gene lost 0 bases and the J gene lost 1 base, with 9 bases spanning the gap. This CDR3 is CSARDRSGQETQYF. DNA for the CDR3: TGCAGTGCTAGAGATAGAAGCGGCCAAGAGACCCAGTACTTC.

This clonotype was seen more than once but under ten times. CDR3 bases: TGTGCCAGCAGCTTAGACTTTGGGGCTTGGGAGACCCAGTACTTC. It encodes CASSLDFGAWETQYF. The chain links TRBV11-2 to TRBJ2-5; TRBD1 might be the D (5 bases). Germline-derived CDR1 and CDR2 are SGHAT and FQNNGV. This CDR3 has 15 residues. V lost 0 bases and J lost 5, with 13 bases in between.

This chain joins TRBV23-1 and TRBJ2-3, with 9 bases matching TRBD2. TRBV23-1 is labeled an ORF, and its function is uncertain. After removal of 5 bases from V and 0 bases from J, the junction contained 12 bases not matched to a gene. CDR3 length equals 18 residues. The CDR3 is CASSWWLAGRFSTDTQYF. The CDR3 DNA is TGCGCCAGCAGTTGGTGGCTAGCGGGAAGGTTTAGCACAGATACGCAGTATTTT.

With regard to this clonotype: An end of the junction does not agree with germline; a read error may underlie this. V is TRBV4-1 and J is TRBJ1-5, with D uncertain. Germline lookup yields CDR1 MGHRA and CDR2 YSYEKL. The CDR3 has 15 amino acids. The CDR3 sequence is CASSQDRGVNQSQHF. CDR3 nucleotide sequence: TGCGCCAGCAGCCAAGATCGAGGCGTTAATCAGTCCCAGCATTTT.

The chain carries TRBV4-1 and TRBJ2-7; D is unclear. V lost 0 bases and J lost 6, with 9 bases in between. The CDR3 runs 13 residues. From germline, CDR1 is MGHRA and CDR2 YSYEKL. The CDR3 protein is CASSQEGLGEQYF. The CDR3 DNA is TGCGCCAGCAGCCAAGAAGGGTTGGGCGAGCAGTACTTC.

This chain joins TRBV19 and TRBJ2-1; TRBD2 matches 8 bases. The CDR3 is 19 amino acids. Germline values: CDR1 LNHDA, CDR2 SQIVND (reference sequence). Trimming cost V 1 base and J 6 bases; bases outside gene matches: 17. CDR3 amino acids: CASSIAVGAGDFEGNEQFF. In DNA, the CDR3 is TGTGCCAGTAGTATAGCGGTAGGAGCGGGAGATTTTGAGGGCAATGAGCAGTTCTTC.

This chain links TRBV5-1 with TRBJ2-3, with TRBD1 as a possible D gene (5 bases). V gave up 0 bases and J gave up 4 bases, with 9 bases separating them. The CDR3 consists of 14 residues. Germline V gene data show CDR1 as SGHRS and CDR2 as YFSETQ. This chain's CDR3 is CASSLEGVADTQYF. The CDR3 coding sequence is TGCGCCAGCAGCTTGGAAGGGGTCGCAGATACGCAGTATTTT. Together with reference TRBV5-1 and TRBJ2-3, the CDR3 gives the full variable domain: KAGVTQTPRYLIKTRGQQVTLSCSPISGHRSVSWYQQTPGQGLQFLFEYFSETQRNKGNFPGRFSGRQFSNSRSEMNVSTLELGDSALYLCASSLEGVADTQYFGPGTRLTVL.

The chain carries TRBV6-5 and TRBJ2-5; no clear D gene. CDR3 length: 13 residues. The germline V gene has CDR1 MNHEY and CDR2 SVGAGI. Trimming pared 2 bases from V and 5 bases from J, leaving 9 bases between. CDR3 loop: CASSYPEGETQYF. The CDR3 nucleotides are TGTGCCAGCAGTTACCCTGAAGGGGAGACCCAGTACTTC.

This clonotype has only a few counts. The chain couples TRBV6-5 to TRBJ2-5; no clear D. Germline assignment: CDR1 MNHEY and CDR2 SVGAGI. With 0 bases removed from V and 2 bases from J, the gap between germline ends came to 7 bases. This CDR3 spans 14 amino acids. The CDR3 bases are TGTGCCAGCAGTTACTCGTATTCACAAGAGACCCAGTACTTC. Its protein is CASSYSYSQETQYF.

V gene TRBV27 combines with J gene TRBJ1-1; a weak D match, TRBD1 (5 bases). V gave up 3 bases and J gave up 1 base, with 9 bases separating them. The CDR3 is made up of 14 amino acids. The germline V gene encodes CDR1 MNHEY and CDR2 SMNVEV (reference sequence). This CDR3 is CASSLGRANTEAFF. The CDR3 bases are TGTGCCAGCAGTTTGGGCAGGGCGAACACTGAAGCTTTCTTT.

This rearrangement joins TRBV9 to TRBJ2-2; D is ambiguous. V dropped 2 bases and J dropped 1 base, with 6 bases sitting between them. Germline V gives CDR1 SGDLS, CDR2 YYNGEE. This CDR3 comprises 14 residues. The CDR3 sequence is CASSVFRNTGELFF. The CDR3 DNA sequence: TGTGCCAGCAGCGTTTTTAGGAACACCGGGGAGCTGTTTTTT.

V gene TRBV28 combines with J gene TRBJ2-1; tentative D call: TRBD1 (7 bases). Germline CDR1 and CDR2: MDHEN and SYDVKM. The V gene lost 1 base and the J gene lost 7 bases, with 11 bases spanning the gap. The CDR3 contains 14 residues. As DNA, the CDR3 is TGTGCCAGCAGTTTATCGCCAGGGGGGAATGAGCAGTTCTTC. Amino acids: CASSLSPGGNEQFF.

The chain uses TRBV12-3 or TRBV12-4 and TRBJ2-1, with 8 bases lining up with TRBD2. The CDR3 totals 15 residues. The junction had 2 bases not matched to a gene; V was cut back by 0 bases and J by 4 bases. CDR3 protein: CASSLAVAGYNEQFF. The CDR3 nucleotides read TGTGCCAGCAGTTTAGCGGTAGCGGGATACAATGAGCAGTTCTTC.

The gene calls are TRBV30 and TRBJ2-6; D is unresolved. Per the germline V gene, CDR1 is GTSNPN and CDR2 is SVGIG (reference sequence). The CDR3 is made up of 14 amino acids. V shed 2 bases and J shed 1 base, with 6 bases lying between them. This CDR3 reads CAWSWWSGANVLTF. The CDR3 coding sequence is TGTGCCTGGAGTTGGTGGTCTGGGGCCAACGTCCTGACTTTC. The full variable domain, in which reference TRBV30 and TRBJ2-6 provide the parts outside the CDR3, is SQTIHQWPATLVQPVGSPLSLECTVEGTSNPNLYWYRQAAGRGLQLLFYSVGIGQISSEVPQNLSASRPQDRQFILSSKKLLLSDSGFYLCAWSWWSGANVLTFGAGSRLTVL.

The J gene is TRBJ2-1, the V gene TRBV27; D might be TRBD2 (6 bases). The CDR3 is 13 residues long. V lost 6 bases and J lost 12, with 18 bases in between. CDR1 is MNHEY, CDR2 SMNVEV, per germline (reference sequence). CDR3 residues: CASSLTGGRWQFF. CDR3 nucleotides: TGTGCCAGCAGCCTCACCGGAGGGAGATGGCAGTTCTTC.

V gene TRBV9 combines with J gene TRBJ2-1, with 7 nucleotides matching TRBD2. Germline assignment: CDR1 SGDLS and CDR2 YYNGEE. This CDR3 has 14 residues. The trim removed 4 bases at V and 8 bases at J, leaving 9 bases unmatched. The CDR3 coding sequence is TGTGCCAGCAGCCTACCGGGGGGATATCATGAGCAGTTCTTC. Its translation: CASSLPGGYHEQFF. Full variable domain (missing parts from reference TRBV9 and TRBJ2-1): DSGVTQTPKHLITATGQRVTLRCSPRSGDLSVYWYQQSLDQGLQFLIQYYNGEERAKGNILERFSAQQFPDLHSELNLSSLELGDSALYFCASSLPGGYHEQFFGPGTRLTVL.

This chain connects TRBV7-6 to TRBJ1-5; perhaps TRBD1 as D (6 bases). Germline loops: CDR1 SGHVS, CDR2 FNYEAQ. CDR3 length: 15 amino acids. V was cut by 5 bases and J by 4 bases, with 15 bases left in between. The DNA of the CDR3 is TGTGCCAGCAGCCCTTTAGGGGGAATAAATCAGCCCCAGCATTTT. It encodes CASSPLGGINQPQHF.

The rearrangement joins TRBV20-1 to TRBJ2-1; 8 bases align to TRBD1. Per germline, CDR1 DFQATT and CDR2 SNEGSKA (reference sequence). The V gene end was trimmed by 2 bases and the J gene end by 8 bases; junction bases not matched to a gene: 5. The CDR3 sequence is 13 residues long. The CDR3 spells CSARRTGWYEQFF. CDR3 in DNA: TGCAGTGCTAGAAGGACAGGGTGGTATGAGCAGTTCTTC.

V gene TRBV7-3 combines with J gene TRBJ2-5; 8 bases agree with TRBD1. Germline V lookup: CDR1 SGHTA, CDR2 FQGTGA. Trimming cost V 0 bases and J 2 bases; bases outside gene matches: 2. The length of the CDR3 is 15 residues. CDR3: CASSLTTGGQETQYF. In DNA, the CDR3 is TGTGCCAGCAGCTTAACCACAGGGGGTCAAGAGACCCAGTACTTC.

CDR3 amino acids: CASSADRVAFF. The CDR3 DNA sequence: TGCGCCAGCAGCGCGGACAGGGTGGCTTTCTTT. The rearrangement uses TRBV5-1 and TRBJ1-1, with 8 bases identical to TRBD1. With 4 bases clipped from V and 11 bases from J, the junction kept 4 bases outside the gene matches. Per germline, CDR1 SGHRS and CDR2 YFSETQ. The CDR3 consists of 11 residues.

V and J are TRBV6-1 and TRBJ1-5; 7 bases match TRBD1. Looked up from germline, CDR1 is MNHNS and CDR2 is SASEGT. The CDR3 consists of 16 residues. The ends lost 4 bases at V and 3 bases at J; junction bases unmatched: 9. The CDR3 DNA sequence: TGTGCCAGCAGTGTCAGAGCAGGGGGGATCAATCAGCCCCAGCATTTT. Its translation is CASSVRAGGINQPQHF.

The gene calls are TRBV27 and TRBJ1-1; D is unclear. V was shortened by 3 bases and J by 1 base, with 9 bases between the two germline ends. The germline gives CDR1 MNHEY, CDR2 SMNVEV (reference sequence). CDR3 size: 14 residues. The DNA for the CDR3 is TGTGCCAGCAGTTTTAACGTGGGGAACACTGAAGCTTTCTTT. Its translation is CASSFNVGNTEAFF.

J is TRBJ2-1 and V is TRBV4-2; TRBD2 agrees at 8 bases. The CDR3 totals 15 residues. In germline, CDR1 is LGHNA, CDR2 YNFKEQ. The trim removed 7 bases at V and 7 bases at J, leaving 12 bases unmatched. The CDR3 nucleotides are TGTGCCAGCACCCCCGGGACTAGTGATCTTAATGAGCAGTTCTTC. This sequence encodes CASTPGTSDLNEQFF.